The clone carrying this T cell receptor (beta chain) is called medium-sized based on its frequency. Its specificity is not known. This sample is drawn from a study of T cells in women clearing cervical HPV infection. The study, taken as a whole, reports: CIN3+ cases had significantly higher TCR richness than controls; evenness did not differ.

This table comes from immunoSEQ multiplex PCR, and its TCRdb copy is limited to in-frame clones, with some not included. Its clone listing holds roughly 34,000 clones. Sequenced: blood buffy coat. This receptor was identified in a woman between 18 and 69 years old with a cervical HPV16 infection that either progressed to CIN3+ or cleared (not recorded which).

Incomplete CDR3 DNA: TGTGCCAGCAGCTTGGGGGACAGGGGAGGC. This encodes CASSLGDRGG. The CDR3 as a whole reads CASSLGDRGGYTF. The V and J genes are TRBV5-6 and TRBJ1-2, with 10 bases fitting TRBD1. The CDR3 end is not reached by the read, which stops 3 residues before it; the germline J gene fills it in. This CDR3 comprises 13 residues. CDR1 and CDR2 (germline): SGHDT, YYEEEE.